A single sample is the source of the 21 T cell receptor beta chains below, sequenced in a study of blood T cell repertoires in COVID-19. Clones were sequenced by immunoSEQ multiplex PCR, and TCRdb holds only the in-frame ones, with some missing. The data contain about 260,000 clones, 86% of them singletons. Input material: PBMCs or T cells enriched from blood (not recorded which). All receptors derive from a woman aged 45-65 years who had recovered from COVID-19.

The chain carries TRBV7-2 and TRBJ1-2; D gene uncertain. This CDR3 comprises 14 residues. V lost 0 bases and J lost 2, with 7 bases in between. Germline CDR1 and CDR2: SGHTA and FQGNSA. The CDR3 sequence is CASSLASPNYGYTF. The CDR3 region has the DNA TGTGCCAGCAGCTTAGCGTCCCCGAACTATGGCTACACCTTC.

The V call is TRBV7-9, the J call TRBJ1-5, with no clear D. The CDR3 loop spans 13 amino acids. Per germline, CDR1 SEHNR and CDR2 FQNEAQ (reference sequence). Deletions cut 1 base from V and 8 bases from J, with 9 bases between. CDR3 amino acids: CASSLVGMEPQHF. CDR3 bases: TGTGCCAGCAGCTTAGTCGGTATGGAGCCCCAGCATTTT.

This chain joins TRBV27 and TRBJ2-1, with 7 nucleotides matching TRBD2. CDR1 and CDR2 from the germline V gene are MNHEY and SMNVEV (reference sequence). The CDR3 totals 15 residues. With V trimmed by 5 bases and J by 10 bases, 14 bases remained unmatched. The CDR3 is CASSQKAGPSGEQFF. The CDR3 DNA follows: TGTGCCAGCAGTCAGAAAGCGGGACCCTCTGGGGAGCAGTTCTTC.

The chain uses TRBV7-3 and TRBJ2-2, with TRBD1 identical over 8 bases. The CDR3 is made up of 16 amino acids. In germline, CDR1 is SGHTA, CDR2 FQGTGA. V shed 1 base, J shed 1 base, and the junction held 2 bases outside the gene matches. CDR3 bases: TGTGCCAGCAGCTTAAAGGGGACAGGGAACACCGGGGAGCTGTTTTTT. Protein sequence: CASSLKGTGNTGELFF. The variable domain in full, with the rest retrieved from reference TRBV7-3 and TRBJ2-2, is GAGVSQTPSNKVTEKGKYVELRCDPISGHTALYWYRQSLGQGPEFLIYFQGTGAADDSGLPNDRFFAVRPEGSVSTLKIQRTERGDSAVYLCASSLKGTGNTGELFFGEGSRLTVL.

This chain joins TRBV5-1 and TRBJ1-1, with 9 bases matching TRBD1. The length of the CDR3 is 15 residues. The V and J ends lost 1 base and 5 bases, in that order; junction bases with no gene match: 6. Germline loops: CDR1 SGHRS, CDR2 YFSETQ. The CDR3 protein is CASSLTGGVITEAFF. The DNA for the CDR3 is TGCGCCAGCAGCTTGACAGGGGGCGTTATTACTGAAGCTTTCTTT.

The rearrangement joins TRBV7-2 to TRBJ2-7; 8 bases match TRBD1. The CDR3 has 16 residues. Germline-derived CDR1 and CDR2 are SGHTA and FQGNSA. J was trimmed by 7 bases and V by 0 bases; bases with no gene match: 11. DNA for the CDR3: TGTGCCAGCAGCTTAGCCTGGGACAGGCTTCCAGGAGAGCAGTACTTC. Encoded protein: CASSLAWDRLPGEQYF.

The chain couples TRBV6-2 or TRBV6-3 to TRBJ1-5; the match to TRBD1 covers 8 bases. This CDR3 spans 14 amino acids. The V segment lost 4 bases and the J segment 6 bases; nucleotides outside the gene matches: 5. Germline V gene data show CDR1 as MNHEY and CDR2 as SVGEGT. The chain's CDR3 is CASSSQGAAQPQHF. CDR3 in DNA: TGTGCCAGCAGTTCTCAGGGGGCGGCTCAGCCCCAGCATTTT.

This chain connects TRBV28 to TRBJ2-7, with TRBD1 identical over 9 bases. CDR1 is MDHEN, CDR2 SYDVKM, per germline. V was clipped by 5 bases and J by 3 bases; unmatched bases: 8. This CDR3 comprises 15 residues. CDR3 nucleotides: TGTGCCAGCAGTACCCGACAGGGGGGAGACTACGAGCAGTACTTC. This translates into CASSTRQGGDYEQYF.

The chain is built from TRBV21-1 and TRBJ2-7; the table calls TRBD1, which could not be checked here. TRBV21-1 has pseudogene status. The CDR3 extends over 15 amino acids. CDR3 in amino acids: CASTLWDNRAYEQYF. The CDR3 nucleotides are TGTGCCAGCACCCTTTGGGACAACCGGGCCTACGAGCAGTACTTC.

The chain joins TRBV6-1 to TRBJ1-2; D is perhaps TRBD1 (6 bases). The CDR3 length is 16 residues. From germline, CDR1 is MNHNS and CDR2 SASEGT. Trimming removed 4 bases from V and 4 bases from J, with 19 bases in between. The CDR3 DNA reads TGTGCCAGCAGTGGATCGTCGGCAGGGGCACCCTATGGCTACACCTTC. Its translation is CASSGSSAGAPYGYTF.

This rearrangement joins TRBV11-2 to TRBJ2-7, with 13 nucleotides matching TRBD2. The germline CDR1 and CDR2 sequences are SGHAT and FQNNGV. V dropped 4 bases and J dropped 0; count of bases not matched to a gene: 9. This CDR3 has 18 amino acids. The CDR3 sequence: CASSWGLAGRLSSYEQYF. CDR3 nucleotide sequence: TGTGCCAGCAGCTGGGGACTAGCGGGACGACTAAGCTCCTACGAGCAGTACTTC. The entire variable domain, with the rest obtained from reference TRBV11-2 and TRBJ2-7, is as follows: EAGVAQSPRYKIIEKRQSVAFWCNPISGHATLYWYQQILGQGPKLLIQFQNNGVVDDSQLPKDRFSAERLKGVDSTLKIQPAKLEDSAVYLCASSWGLAGRLSSYEQYFGPGTRLTVT.

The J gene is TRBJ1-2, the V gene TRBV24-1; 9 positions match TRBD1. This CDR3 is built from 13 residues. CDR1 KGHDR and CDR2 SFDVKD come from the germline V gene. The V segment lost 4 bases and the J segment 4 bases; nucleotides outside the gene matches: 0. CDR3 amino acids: CATSETGGYGYTF. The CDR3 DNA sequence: TGTGCCACCAGTGAGACAGGGGGCTATGGCTACACCTTC.

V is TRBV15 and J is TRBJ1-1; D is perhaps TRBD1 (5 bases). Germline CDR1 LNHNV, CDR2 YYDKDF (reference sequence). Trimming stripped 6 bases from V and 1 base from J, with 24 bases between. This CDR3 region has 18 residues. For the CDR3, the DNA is TGTGCCACCAGAAGGACCTGGGGGTTGGGAGGAGGGAACACTGAAGCTTTCTTT. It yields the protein CATRRTWGLGGGNTEAFF.

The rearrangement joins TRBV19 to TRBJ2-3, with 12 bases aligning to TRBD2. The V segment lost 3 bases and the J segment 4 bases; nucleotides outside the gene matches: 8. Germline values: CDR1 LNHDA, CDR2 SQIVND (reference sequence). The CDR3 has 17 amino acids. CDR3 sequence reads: CASSIRTSGVSADTQYF. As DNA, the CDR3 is TGTGCCAGTAGTATTCGGACTAGCGGGGTATCCGCAGATACGCAGTATTTT.

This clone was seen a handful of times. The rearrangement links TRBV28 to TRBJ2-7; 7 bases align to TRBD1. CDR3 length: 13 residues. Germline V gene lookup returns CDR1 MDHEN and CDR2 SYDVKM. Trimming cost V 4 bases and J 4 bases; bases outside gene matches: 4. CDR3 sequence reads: CASSSGGLYEQYF. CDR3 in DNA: TGTGCCAGCAGTTCAGGGGGATTATACGAGCAGTACTTC. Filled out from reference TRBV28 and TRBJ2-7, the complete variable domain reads DVKVTQSSRYLVKRTGEKVFLECVQDMDHENMFWYRQDPGLGLRLIYFSYDVKMKEKGDIPEGYSVSREKKERFSLILESASTNQTSMYLCASSSGGLYEQYFGPGTRLTVT.

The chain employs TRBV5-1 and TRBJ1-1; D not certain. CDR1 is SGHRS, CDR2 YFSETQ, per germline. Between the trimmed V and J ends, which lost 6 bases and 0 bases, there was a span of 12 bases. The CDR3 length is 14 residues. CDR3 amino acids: CASTSSELNTEAFF. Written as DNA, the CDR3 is TGCGCCAGCACCTCCAGCGAGTTGAACACTGAAGCTTTCTTT.

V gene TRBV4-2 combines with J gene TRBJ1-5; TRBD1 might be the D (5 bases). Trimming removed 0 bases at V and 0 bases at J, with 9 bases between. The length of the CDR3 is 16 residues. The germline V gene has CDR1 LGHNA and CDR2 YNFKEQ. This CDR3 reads CASSQEGGNSNQPQHF. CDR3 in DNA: TGTGCCAGCAGCCAAGAGGGGGGGAATAGCAATCAGCCCCAGCATTTT.

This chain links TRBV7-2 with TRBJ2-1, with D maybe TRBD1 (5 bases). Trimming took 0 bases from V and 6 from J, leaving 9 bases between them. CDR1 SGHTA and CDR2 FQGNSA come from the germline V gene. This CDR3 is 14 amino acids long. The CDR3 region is CASSLAPGLNEQFF. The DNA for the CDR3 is TGTGCCAGCAGCTTAGCCCCAGGGCTCAATGAGCAGTTCTTC.

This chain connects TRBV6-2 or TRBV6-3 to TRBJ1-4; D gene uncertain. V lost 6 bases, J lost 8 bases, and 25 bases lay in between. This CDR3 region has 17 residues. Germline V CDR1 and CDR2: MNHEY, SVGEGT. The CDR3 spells CASSPFRLWEKGEKLFF. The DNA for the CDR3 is TGTGCCAGCAGCCCGTTTCGGTTGTGGGAGAAGGGCGAAAAACTGTTTTTT.

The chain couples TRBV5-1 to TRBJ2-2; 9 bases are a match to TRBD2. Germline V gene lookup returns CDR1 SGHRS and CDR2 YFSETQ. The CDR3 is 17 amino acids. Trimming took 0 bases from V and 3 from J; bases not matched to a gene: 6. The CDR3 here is CASSLVGAGGDTGELFF. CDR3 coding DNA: TGCGCCAGCAGCTTGGTCGGCGCGGGAGGGGACACCGGGGAGCTGTTTTTT. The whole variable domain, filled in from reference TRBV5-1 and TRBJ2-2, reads KAGVTQTPRYLIKTRGQQVTLSCSPISGHRSVSWYQQTPGQGLQFLFEYFSETQRNKGNFPGRFSGRQFSNSRSEMNVSTLELGDSALYLCASSLVGAGGDTGELFFGEGSRLTVL.

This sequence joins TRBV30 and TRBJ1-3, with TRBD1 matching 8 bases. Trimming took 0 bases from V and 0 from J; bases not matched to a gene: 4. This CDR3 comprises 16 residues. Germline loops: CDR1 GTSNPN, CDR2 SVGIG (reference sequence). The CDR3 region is CAWSVQGVPSGNTIYF. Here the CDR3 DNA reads TGTGCCTGGAGTGTACAGGGGGTCCCCTCTGGAAACACCATATATTTT.